The 9 T cell receptor beta chains reported below all come from one sample, sequenced in a study of beta chain features in type 1 diabetes. Expressed TCRB transcripts were sequenced, since all the RNA that had been isolated was reverse transcribed. Sequenced by immunoSEQ multiplex PCR; TCRdb stores in-frame clones only, minus some. The data hold under 900,000 clones, with 15% to 20% observed a single time. Specimen: naive CD4+ T cells from blood. These receptors all stem from a woman between 18 and 29 years old in good health.

The rearrangement links TRBV29-1 to TRBJ2-3, with 10 positions matching TRBD2. The CDR3 has 15 amino acids. The V gene end was trimmed by 5 bases and the J gene end by 2 bases; junction bases not matched to a gene: 7. Germline V CDR1 and CDR2: SQVTM, ANQGSEA. In nucleotides, the CDR3 is TGCAGCGTTTCAAGGACTAGCGGACCCACAGATACGCAGTATTTT. Translated: CSVSRTSGPTDTQYF.

DNA of the CDR3: TGTGCCAGCAGCCCCCAACCATCGACGAGGTCAGCTTTCTTT. It is translated as CASSPQPSTRSAFF. This chain joins TRBV7-9 and TRBJ1-1, with D unclear. The CDR3 totals 14 residues. The germline CDR1 and CDR2 sequences are SEHNR and FQNEAQ (reference sequence). Trimming stripped 5 bases from V and 10 bases from J, with 20 bases between.

This clone was observed a handful of times. The V call is TRBV6-6, the J call TRBJ2-5; 9 nucleotides line up with TRBD1. After removal of 7 bases from V and 5 bases from J, the junction contained 5 bases not matched to a gene. Germline V gene lookup returns CDR1 MNHNY and CDR2 SVGAGI (reference sequence). The CDR3 spans 13 residues. The CDR3 protein is CASTPTGGETQYF. The CDR3 bases are TGTGCCAGCACCCCGACAGGGGGGGAGACCCAGTACTTC.

The chain combines TRBV10-3 with TRBJ2-1, with D maybe TRBD2 (5 bases). CDR3 length: 15 amino acids. Germline CDR1 ENHRY, CDR2 SYGVKD. Trimming pared 1 base from V and 4 bases from J, leaving 11 bases between. The CDR3 DNA reads TGTGCCATCAGTGAGTATAGCGCTAATTACAATGAGCAGTTCTTC. This encodes CAISEYSANYNEQFF.

The chain recombines TRBV7-9 with TRBJ1-1; the D is unclear. The length of the CDR3 is 10 residues. Germline assignment: CDR1 SEHNR and CDR2 FQNEAQ (reference sequence). V was trimmed by 7 bases and J by 7 bases, leaving 7 bases between them. The CDR3 protein is CASKDGEAFF. For the CDR3, the DNA is TGTGCCAGCAAGGACGGTGAAGCTTTCTTT.

This clone came up a few times. The chain recombines TRBV29-1 with TRBJ2-5, with 11 bases fitting TRBD2. This CDR3 region has 19 residues. Germline V gives CDR1 SQVTM, CDR2 ANQGSEA. V lost 4 bases and J lost 5; bases outside the gene matches: 21. The CDR3 nucleotides are TGCAGCGTTGTTCGCTTGCTACTAGCGGGAGAAATCCAGGAGGAGACCCAGTACTTC. Translated, it gives CSVVRLLLAGEIQEETQYF.

The gene calls are TRBV28 and TRBJ2-7; 8 nucleotides agree with TRBD1. There are 16 residues in the CDR3. The ends lost 6 bases at V and 0 bases at J; junction bases unmatched: 10. Germline V lookup: CDR1 MDHEN, CDR2 SYDVKM. CDR3 nucleotide sequence: TGTGCCAGCAGCCCGATAGGACAGGGTGGCTCCTACGAGCAGTACTTC. The encoded protein is CASSPIGQGGSYEQYF.

This clone was seen a handful of times. The chain joins TRBV7-9 to TRBJ2-7; tentatively, D is TRBD2 (5 bases). The V gene lost 2 bases and the J gene lost 3 bases, with 14 bases spanning the gap. The CDR3 loop spans 15 amino acids. Germline V lookup: CDR1 SEHNR, CDR2 FQNEAQ (reference sequence). The CDR3, as DNA: TGTGCCAGCAGCTTACTTGCCGCTAGCATCTACGAGCAGTACTTC. Residues: CASSLLAASIYEQYF.

This chain links TRBV7-2 with TRBJ2-2; D ambiguous. V lost 7 bases to trimming and J lost 4 bases, with 13 bases between them. The CDR3 loop spans 14 amino acids. CDR1 SGHTA and CDR2 FQGNSA come from the germline V gene. CDR3 protein: CASTPRRATGELFF. The CDR3 DNA is TGTGCCAGCACCCCCCGTAGGGCCACCGGGGAGCTGTTTTTT.